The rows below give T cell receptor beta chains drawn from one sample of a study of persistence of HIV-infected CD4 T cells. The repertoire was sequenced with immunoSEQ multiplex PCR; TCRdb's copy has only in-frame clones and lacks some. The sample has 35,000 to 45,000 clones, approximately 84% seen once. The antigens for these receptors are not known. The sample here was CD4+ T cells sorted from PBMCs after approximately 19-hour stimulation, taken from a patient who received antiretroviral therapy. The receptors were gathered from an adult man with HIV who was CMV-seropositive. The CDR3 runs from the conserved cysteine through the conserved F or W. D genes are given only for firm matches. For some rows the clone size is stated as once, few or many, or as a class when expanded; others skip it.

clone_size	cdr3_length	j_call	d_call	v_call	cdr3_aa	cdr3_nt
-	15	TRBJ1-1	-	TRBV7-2	CASSLKLGGGTEAFF	TGTGCCAGCAGCTTAAAACTTGGAGGTGGAACTGAAGCTTTCTTT
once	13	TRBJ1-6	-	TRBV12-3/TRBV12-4	CASTPRRNSPLHF	TGTGCCAGCACGCCCCGCAGAAATTCACCCCTCCACTTT
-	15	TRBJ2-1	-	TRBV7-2	CASSSRRGARNEQFF	TGTGCCAGCAGCTCTAGACGGGGGGCCCGGAATGAGCAGTTCTTC
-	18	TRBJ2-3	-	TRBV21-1	CASSDRTSGGLITDTQYF	TGTGCCAGCAGCGACCGGACTAGCGGGGGCCTTATCACAGATACGCAGTATTTT
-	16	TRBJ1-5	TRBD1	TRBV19	CASSIDRQGGNQPQHF	TGTGCCAGTAGTATAGATCGACAGGGAGGGAATCAGCCCCAGCATTTT
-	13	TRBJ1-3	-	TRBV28	CASSLGAGNTIYF	TGTGCCAGCAGTTTGGGGGCCGGAAACACCATATATTTT
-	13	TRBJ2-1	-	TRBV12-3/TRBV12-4	CASSFPPRNEQFF	TGTGCCAGCAGTTTTCCTCCACGGAATGAGCAGTTCTTC
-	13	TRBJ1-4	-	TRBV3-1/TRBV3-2	CASSQDGSRRLFF	TGTGCCAGCAGCCAAGATGGGAGCCGCAGGCTGTTTTTT
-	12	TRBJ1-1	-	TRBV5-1	CASSLVGVEAFF	TGCGCCAGCAGCTTGGTGGGGGTTGAAGCTTTCTTT
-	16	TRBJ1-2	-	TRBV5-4	CASSSGLRGANYGYTF	TGTGCCAGCAGCTCGGGACTCAGGGGCGCTAACTATGGCTACACCTTC
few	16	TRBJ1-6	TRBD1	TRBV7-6	CASSLRSGGQNSPLHF	TGTGCCAGCAGCTTAAGATCAGGGGGCCAGAATTCACCCCTCCACTTT
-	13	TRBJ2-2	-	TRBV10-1	CASSEPTGGELFF	TGCGCCAGCAGTGAACCGACAGGCGGGGAGCTGTTTTTT
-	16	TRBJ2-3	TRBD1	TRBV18	CASSPSGTGATDTQYF	TGTGCCAGCTCACCATCCGGGACAGGGGCCACAGATACGCAGTATTTT
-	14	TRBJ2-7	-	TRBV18	CASSPRRVADEQYF	TGTGCCAGCTCACCAAGGCGGGTAGCGGACGAGCAGTACTTC
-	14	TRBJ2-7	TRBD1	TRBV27	CASRPGQLSYEQYF	TGTGCCAGCAGGCCGGGACAGCTTTCCTACGAGCAGTACTTC
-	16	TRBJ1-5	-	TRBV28	CASSIRQAGSNQPQHF	TGTGCCAGCAGTATCCGGCAGGCGGGAAGCAATCAGCCCCAGCATTTT
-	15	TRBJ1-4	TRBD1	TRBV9	CASSANRGPNEKLFF	TGTGCCAGCAGCGCGAACAGGGGGCCTAATGAAAAACTGTTTTTT
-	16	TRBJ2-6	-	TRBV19	CASRPGLSSGANVLTF	TGTGCCAGTAGACCGGGACTTAGCTCTGGGGCCAACGTCCTGACTTTC
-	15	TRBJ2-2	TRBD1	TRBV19	CASSIVGTGAGELFF	TGTGCCAGTAGTATAGTAGGGACAGGGGCCGGGGAGCTGTTTTTT
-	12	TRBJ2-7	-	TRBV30	CAWSRATYEQYF	TGTGCCTGGAGTAGAGCCACCTACGAGCAGTACTTC
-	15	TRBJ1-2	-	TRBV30	CAWSVGFGGGYGYTF	TGTGCCTGGAGTGTGGGGTTTGGAGGTGGCTATGGCTACACCTTC
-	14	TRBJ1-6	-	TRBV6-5	CASKWKREDSPLHF	TGTGCCAGCAAGTGGAAAAGGGAGGATTCACCCCTCCACTTT
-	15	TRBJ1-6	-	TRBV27	CASRITRGFNSPLHF	TGTGCCAGCAGAATAACGAGAGGGTTTAATTCACCCCTCCACTTT
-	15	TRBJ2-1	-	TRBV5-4	CASGVQGRSYNEQFF	TGTGCCAGCGGGGTACAGGGACGGTCCTACAATGAGCAGTTCTTC
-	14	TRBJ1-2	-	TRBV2	CASSEQGPNYGYTF	TGTGCCAGCAGTGAACAGGGCCCTAACTATGGCTACACCTTC
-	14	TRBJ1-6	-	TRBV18	CASSSQGDNSPLHF	TGTGCCAGCTCAAGTCAGGGCGATAATTCACCCCTCCACTTT
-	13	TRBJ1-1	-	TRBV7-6	CASSLAMNTEAFF	TGTGCCAGCAGCTTAGCCATGAACACTGAAGCTTTCTTT
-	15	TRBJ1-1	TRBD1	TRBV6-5	CASRTQGAMNTEAFF	TGTGCCAGCAGGACCCAGGGGGCGATGAACACTGAAGCTTTCTTT
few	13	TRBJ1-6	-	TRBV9	CASSVEEYSPLHF	TGTGCCAGCAGCGTAGAGGAGTATTCACCCCTCCACTTT
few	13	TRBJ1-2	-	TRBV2	CASNGQSREGYTF	TGTGCCAGCAACGGACAATCAAGGGAAGGCTACACCTTC
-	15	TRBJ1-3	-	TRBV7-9	CASSSLEGSGNTIYF	TGTGCCAGCAGCTCGTTGGAGGGCTCTGGAAACACCATATATTTT